This TCR beta chain originates from a study of glioma-infiltrating T cells after dendritic cell vaccination. Trimming took 7 bases from V and 7 from J, leaving 17 bases between them. Germline V gene data show CDR1 as MNHEY and CDR2 as SVGAGI. CDR3 length equals 14 residues. This clone was counted only a few times. Repertoires were generated with immunoSEQ multiplex PCR, while TCRdb's copy carries only in-frame clones and drops some. The sample shows approximately 84,000 clones, 86% of them seen only once. The chain carries TRBV6-5 and TRBJ2-1; unclear D gene. The sample here was blood, taken before dendritic cell vaccination. The clonotype was recovered from a human donor with glioblastoma. CDR3 nucleotides: TGTGCCAGCACGAAGTCTGGAGCATCAAATGAGCAGTTCTTC. It specifies CASTKSGASNEQFF.